The present T cell receptor (beta chain) was sequenced within a study of blood T cell repertoires in COVID-19. Assay used: immunoSEQ multiplex PCR; TCRdb lists only in-frame clones, some missing. The sample has a few hundred thousand clones; around 89% are singletons. Trimming took 7 bases from V and 0 from J, leaving 10 bases between them. The CDR3 covers 13 residues. CDR1 is MNHEY and CDR2 is SVGAGI in the germline V gene. The chain is built from TRBV6-5 and TRBJ2-7, with a possible D match to TRBD1 (7 bases). Specimen: PBMCs or T cells enriched from blood (not recorded which). The receptor comes from a man in his late teens or twenties who had recovered from COVID-19. CDR3 loop: CASIQGGSYEQYF. CDR3 sequence (DNA): TGTGCCAGCATTCAGGGGGGCTCCTACGAGCAGTACTTC.